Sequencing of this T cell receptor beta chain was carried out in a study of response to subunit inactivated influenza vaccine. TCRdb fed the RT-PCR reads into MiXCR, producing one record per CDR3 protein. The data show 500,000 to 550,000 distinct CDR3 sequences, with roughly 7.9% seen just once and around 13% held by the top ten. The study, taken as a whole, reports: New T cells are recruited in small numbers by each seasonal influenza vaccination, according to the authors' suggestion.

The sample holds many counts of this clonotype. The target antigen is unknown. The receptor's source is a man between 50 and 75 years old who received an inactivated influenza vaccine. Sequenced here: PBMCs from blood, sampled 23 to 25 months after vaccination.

In DNA, the CDR3 is TGTGCCAGCAGCGAATTGAACAATGAGCAGTTCTTC. Translated, it gives CASSELNNEQFF. The V call is TRBV7-9, the J call TRBJ2-1, with D hard to call. CDR1 SEHNR and CDR2 FQNEAQ come from the germline V gene (reference sequence). There are 12 residues in the CDR3. Trimming removed 5 bases from V and 5 bases from J, with 7 bases in between.